One sample yielded the 24 T cell receptor beta chains listed below, sequenced in a study of OX40 agonist ivuxolimab in advanced cancers. Repertoires were generated with immunoSEQ multiplex PCR, while TCRdb's copy carries only in-frame clones and drops some. The sample holds 55,000 to 65,000 clones; about nine tenths are singletons and the top ten take 1.9%. The source was CD4+ or CD8+ T cells sorted from blood, collected in a trial of the OX40 agonist ivuxolimab. These receptors came from an adult with an advanced solid tumor such as melanoma, head and neck, liver or kidney cancer.

Only one count was recorded for this clone. This sequence joins TRBV19 and TRBJ2-3, with TRBD1 matching 7 bases. Germline CDR1 and CDR2: LNHDA and SQIVND (reference sequence). V lost 6 bases, J lost 5 bases, and 11 bases stayed unmatched. The CDR3 has 15 residues. The CDR3 DNA is TGTGCCAGTAGACAGAGAGGGGGCGAGGTAGATACGCAGTATTTT. This gives the protein CASRQRGGEVDTQYF.

The chain is built from TRBV2 and TRBJ2-1; D may be TRBD1 (6 bases). This CDR3 is 16 amino acids long. Germline CDR1 SNHLY, CDR2 FYNNEI. V shed 4 bases and J shed 1 base, with 14 bases lying between them. CDR3 in amino acids: CASSVSFGQSYNEQFF. The CDR3 DNA reads TGTGCCAGCAGTGTTTCGTTTGGACAGTCCTACAATGAGCAGTTCTTC.

The CDR3 is CASSQSGVGYEQYF. CDR3 nucleotides: TGTGCCAGCTCTCAGAGCGGGGTGGGTTACGAGCAGTACTTC. The genes are TRBV18 and TRBJ2-7; TRBD2 matches 7 bases. The length of the CDR3 is 14 residues. V shed 6 bases, J shed 4 bases, and the junction held 9 bases outside the gene matches. Germline V gives CDR1 KGHSH, CDR2 LQKENI.

The CDR3 sequence is CASSKALFWDRPYEQYF. CDR3 coding DNA: TGTGCCAGCAGCAAAGCGCTTTTTTGGGACAGGCCCTACGAGCAGTACTTC. The chain is built from TRBV21-1 and TRBJ2-7; TRBD1 was called by the table and not checked on the DNA. TRBV21-1 has pseudogene status. This CDR3 has 17 residues.

Written as DNA, the CDR3 is TGTGCCAGCAGCTCTCAAAGGACAGATACGCAGTATTTT. The encoded protein is CASSSQRTDTQYF. V usage is TRBV7-3 and J usage is TRBJ2-3; D is unclear. The V and J ends lost 4 bases and 3 bases respectively, with 8 bases between them. Germline V gene sequence: CDR1 SGHTA, CDR2 FQGTGA. CDR3 length equals 13 residues.

The chain employs TRBV28 and TRBJ1-3, with D tentatively TRBD1 (5 bases). Germline assignment: CDR1 MDHEN and CDR2 SYDVKM. With 5 bases removed from V and 0 bases from J, the gap between germline ends came to 8 bases. CDR3 length: 14 amino acids. The CDR3: CASSPGNSGNTIYF. CDR3 coding DNA: TGTGCCAGCAGTCCAGGGAACTCTGGAAACACCATATATTTT.

The rearrangement uses TRBV27 and TRBJ2-1, with 11 bases that match TRBD2. Per germline, CDR1 MNHEY and CDR2 SMNVEV (reference sequence). This CDR3 has 17 residues. J was trimmed by 9 bases and V by 1 base; bases with no gene match: 11. The CDR3 region has the DNA TGTGCCAGCAGTTTATTAGTAGCGGGAGGGCCCTCCTCTGAGCAGTTCTTC. Translation: CASSLLVAGGPSSEQFF.

The chain is built from TRBV7-3 and TRBJ1-1; 7 nucleotides align to TRBD1. Germline V gives CDR1 SGHTA, CDR2 FQGTGA. After removal of 1 base from V and 5 bases from J, the junction contained 10 bases not matched to a gene. The CDR3 covers 16 residues. CDR3 in DNA: TGTGCCAGCAGCTTAAACCCTGGGCAGGGGGTGACTGAAGCTTTCTTT. Protein: CASSLNPGQGVTEAFF.

The genes are TRBV7-9 and TRBJ1-2; tentative D call: TRBD1 (6 bases). Trimming pared 1 base from V and 2 bases from J, leaving 8 bases between. CDR3 length: 14 amino acids. Germline CDR1 SEHNR, CDR2 FQNEAQ (reference sequence). In DNA, the CDR3 is TGTGCCAGCAGCTTAGAGGACAGAAACTATGGCTACACCTTC. Protein product: CASSLEDRNYGYTF.

CDR3 DNA: TGTGCCAGTAGTAACCGATTGACGGGAGCTCGTAATGAGCAGTTCTTC. It encodes CASSNRLTGARNEQFF. This chain connects TRBV19 to TRBJ2-1; a weak D match, TRBD2 (6 bases). Germline CDR1 and CDR2: LNHDA and SQIVND (reference sequence). Trimming removed 4 bases at V and 7 bases at J, with 20 bases between. This CDR3 is 16 amino acids long. Together with reference TRBV19 and TRBJ2-1, the CDR3 gives the full variable domain: DGGITQSPKYLFRKEGQNVTLSCEQNLNHDAMYWYRQDPGQGLRLIYYSQIVNDFQKGDIAEGYSVSREKKESFPLTVTSAQKNPTAFYLCASSNRLTGARNEQFFGPGTRLTVL.

This rearrangement joins TRBV6-5 to TRBJ2-3, with a tentative D call TRBD2 (5 bases). Trimming took 7 bases from V and 3 from J, leaving 17 bases between them. Germline V CDR1 and CDR2: MNHEY, SVGAGI. The CDR3 extends over 15 amino acids. Here the CDR3 DNA reads TGTGCCAGCACCAACCTAGGGTCGGGGACAGATACGCAGTATTTT. Translation gives CASTNLGSGTDTQYF.

V and J are TRBV28 and TRBJ1-1, with TRBD1 as a possible D gene (6 bases). From germline, CDR1 is MDHEN and CDR2 SYDVKM. Trimming took off 5 bases at V and 3 bases at J, with 13 bases between the two ends. This CDR3 spans 14 amino acids. CDR3 in DNA: TGTGCCAGCAGTGTACCACAGGGATACACTGAAGCTTTCTTT. Protein sequence: CASSVPQGYTEAFF.

The chain has TRBV25-1 and TRBJ2-5, with a weak D call TRBD2 (6 bases). CDR3 length: 13 residues. The V gene's germline CDR1 is MGHDK and CDR2 SYGVNS. The V and J ends lost 5 bases and 5 bases respectively, with 12 bases between them. The CDR3 DNA is TGTGCCAGCAGTCCGGAGGGGCGGGAGACCCAGTACTTC. It yields the protein CASSPEGRETQYF.

This clone was counted between two and nine times. The chain joins TRBV10-3 to TRBJ2-7, with no clear D. CDR3 size: 14 residues. V dropped 2 bases and J dropped 2 bases, with 10 bases sitting between them. Germline lookup yields CDR1 ENHRY and CDR2 SYGVKD. The CDR3 protein is CAISEGFGPYEQYF. CDR3 nucleotide sequence: TGTGCCATCAGTGAGGGGTTCGGGCCCTACGAGCAGTACTTC.

The chain recombines TRBV11-2 with TRBJ2-3; D call uncertain. In germline, CDR1 is SGHAT, CDR2 FQNNGV. V was pared by 3 bases and J by 0 bases, with 10 bases between. This CDR3 spans 15 amino acids. CDR3 region: CASSLWSASTDTQYF. The CDR3, as DNA: TGTGCCAGCAGCTTGTGGTCAGCTAGCACAGATACGCAGTATTTT.

The chain has TRBV5-6 and TRBJ1-2; D remains ambiguous. Trimming cost V 7 bases and J 0 bases, with 10 bases left between them. CDR3 length: 13 amino acids. Germline CDR1 is SGHDT and CDR2 is YYEEEE. The CDR3 DNA sequence: TGTGCCAGCGCAGAGGGCGCTAACTATGGCTACACCTTC. Translation: CASAEGANYGYTF.

This clone was seen a handful of times. The chain employs TRBV9 and TRBJ1-2, with 8 bases aligning to TRBD1. Germline-derived CDR1 and CDR2 are SGDLS and YYNGEE. V lost 0 bases to trimming and J lost 4 bases; unmatched junction nucleotides: 8. There are 16 residues in the CDR3. The chain's CDR3 is CASSVAFGQGGYGYTF. The CDR3 nucleotides are TGTGCCAGCAGCGTAGCTTTTGGACAGGGTGGCTATGGCTACACCTTC.

The sample holds a few counts of this clone. This sequence joins TRBV7-8 and TRBJ1-5; tentatively, D is TRBD1 (5 bases). Germline loops: CDR1 SGHVS, CDR2 FQNEAQ. The CDR3 totals 13 residues. V was trimmed by 5 bases and J by 3 bases, leaving 8 bases between them. CDR3 in DNA: TGTGCCAGCAGCAGACAGTCCAATCAGCCCCAGCATTTT. It translates to CASSRQSNQPQHF. The full variable domain, in which reference TRBV7-8 and TRBJ1-5 provide the parts outside the CDR3, is GAGVSQSPRYKVAKRGQDVALRCDPISGHVSLFWYQQALGQGPEFLTYFQNEAQLDKSGLPSDRFFAERPEGSVSTLKIQRTQQEDSAVYLCASSRQSNQPQHFGDGTRLSIL.

This rearrangement joins TRBV5-1 to TRBJ2-5; a weak D match, TRBD1 (6 bases). The CDR3 extends over 15 amino acids. Trimming pared 0 bases from V and 1 base from J, leaving 10 bases between. Germline V CDR1 and CDR2: SGHRS, YFSETQ. The CDR3 region has the DNA TGCGCCAGCAGCTTGGATTCAGGGGTCCAAGAGACCCAGTACTTC. It yields the protein CASSLDSGVQETQYF.

The V and J genes are TRBV29-1 and TRBJ1-4; D uncertain. Germline-derived CDR1 and CDR2 are SQVTM and ANQGSEA. Trimming left V 4 bases short and J 6 bases short, with 15 bases between. This CDR3 has 14 residues. The CDR3 sequence: CSVGMRGVDEKLFF. CDR3 nucleotides: TGCAGCGTTGGAATGCGTGGGGTGGATGAAAAACTGTTTTTT.

The chain carries TRBV27 and TRBJ2-6, with 10 bases fitting TRBD1. The germline V gene encodes CDR1 MNHEY and CDR2 SMNVEV (reference sequence). Trimming at V came to 4 bases and at J to 3 bases, leaving 9 bases not matched to a gene. The CDR3 consists of 18 residues. CDR3 sequence reads: CASSSPGQGIDGANVLTF. The CDR3, as DNA: TGTGCCAGCAGTTCCCCGGGACAGGGGATTGATGGGGCCAACGTCCTGACTTTC.

The CDR3 DNA reads TGTGCCAGCTCACCGACGGACAAGGGTAACACTGAAGCTTTCTTT. Translating it yields CASSPTDKGNTEAFF. The chain is built from TRBV18 and TRBJ1-1, with D possibly matching TRBD1 (5 bases). From germline, CDR1 is KGHSH and CDR2 LQKENI. The CDR3 length is 15 residues. The V gene lost 3 bases and the J gene lost 2 bases, with 13 bases spanning the gap. Looking up the rest from reference TRBV18 and TRBJ1-1 gives the full variable domain: NAGVMQNPRHLVRRRGQEARLRCSPMKGHSHVYWYRQLPEEGLKFMVYLQKENIIDESGMPKERFSAEFPKEGPSILRIQQVVRGDSAAYFCASSPTDKGNTEAFFGQGTRLTVV.

The chain employs TRBV14 and TRBJ1-4; D remains unclear. The CDR3 sequence is 12 residues long. V lost 1 base to trimming and J lost 12 bases, with 9 bases between them. CDR1 is SGHDN, CDR2 FVKESK, per germline. Here the CDR3 DNA reads TGTGCCAGCAGCCAAGGGCCTGTGGAACTGTTTTTT. This gives the protein CASSQGPVELFF.

The rearrangement links TRBV5-3 to TRBJ2-7; D not certain. TRBV5-3 is an ORF, with its function uncertain. This CDR3 contains 11 residues. Trimming left V 0 bases short and J 6 bases short, with 4 bases between. The CDR3 reads CARSLDGEQYF. In DNA, the CDR3 is TGTGCCAGAAGCTTGGACGGCGAGCAGTACTTC.